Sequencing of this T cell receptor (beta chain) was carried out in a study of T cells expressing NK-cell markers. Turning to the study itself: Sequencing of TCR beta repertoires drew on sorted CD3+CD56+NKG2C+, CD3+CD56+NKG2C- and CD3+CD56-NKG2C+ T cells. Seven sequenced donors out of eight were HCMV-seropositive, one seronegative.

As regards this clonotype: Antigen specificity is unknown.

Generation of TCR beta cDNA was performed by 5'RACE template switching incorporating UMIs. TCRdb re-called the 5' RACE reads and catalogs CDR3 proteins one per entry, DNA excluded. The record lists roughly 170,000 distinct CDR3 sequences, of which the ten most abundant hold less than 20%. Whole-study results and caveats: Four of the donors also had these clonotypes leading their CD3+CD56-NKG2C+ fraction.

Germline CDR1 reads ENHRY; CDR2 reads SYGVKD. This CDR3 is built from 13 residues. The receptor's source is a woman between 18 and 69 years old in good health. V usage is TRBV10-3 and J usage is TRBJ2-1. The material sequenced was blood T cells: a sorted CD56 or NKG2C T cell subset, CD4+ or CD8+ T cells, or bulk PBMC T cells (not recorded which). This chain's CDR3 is CAISEGRTNEQFF.